This TCR beta chain is from a study of blood T cell repertoires in COVID-19. The CDR3 length is 18 residues. CDR1 and CDR2 (germline): KGHSH, LQKENI. The ends lost 3 bases at V and 4 bases at J; junction bases unmatched: 18. Only in-frame clones appear in the TCRdb table, and some are missing; sequencing was by immunoSEQ multiplex PCR. This sample has fewer than 40,000 clones, with about 88% found just once. This TCR derives from a man aged 70-80 years with active COVID-19. The sample comprised peripheral blood. This chain connects TRBV18 to TRBJ2-7; 7 bases agree with TRBD2. CDR3 region: CASSPRLAKGIMGYEQYF. The DNA of the CDR3 is TGTGCCAGCTCACCTCGACTAGCAAAAGGGATAATGGGGTACGAGCAGTACTTC.